This T cell receptor beta chain was captured by sequencing in a study of blood T cell repertoires in COVID-19 (dated by TCRdb to about 2020). With regard to the full study: Collaborator samples came from the United States, Italy and Spain and covered acute and convalescent phases of COVID-19. The prospective study material was composed of cDNA or gDNA derived from T cells, B-cell-depleted T cells, or PBMCs. Subjects who had been exposed to COVID-19, were actively infected with it, or had recovered from it provided the deeply sampled blood TCRbeta repertoires that made up the dataset. The repertoires were released in a freely available public database intended as a resource for research on the immune response to SARS-CoV-2. Samples came from the ongoing ImmuneRACE study (first 160 participants) plus 1,254 subjects from 6 global collaborators. A de-identified subject ID, COVID-19 status, age in years and sex were almost always included in the sample metadata. HLA class I and class II types, where available, came from metadata supplied by the sample provider rather than from assay-based typing. Study-wide conclusions, independent of this receptor: The amount of clinical and demographic metadata varied by source and participant and was provided uncurated.

Whole blood was collected in K2EDTA tubes by collaborating institutions according to the institutions' own protocols. For TCRbeta analysis, collaborator samples were shipped as frozen whole blood, as isolated PBMCs, or as DNA extracted from either sample type. Concerning this clone itself: The antigen it recognizes is unknown. Per-base quality was not reported, and no clone a single base away is much larger than it.

The immunoSEQ Assay, a bias-controlled multiplex PCR, was used to amplify TCRbeta CDR3 regions from genomic DNA. The paper's data handling went like this. Nucleated cell counts per sample were estimated from amplification of reference gene primers within the assay. To quantify the absolute abundance of each unique TCRbeta CDR3 rearrangement, sequence reads were collapsed and filtered. Productive Simpson clonality was computed per sample as the square root of Simpson's diversity index over productive rearrangements. Entries here come from immuneACCESS through TCRdb and include only in-frame sequences with V and J called. Some clones fail to appear in such tables; in the studies checked, an unresolved V gene covers under half of the shortfall, and the cause of the remainder is unknown. From that table come the V and J calls and clone size; the DNA was used to work out D and trimming. This sample lists about 73,000 clones; about four fifths were detected once. In total, the top ten clones hold 5.3% of the sample.

A distance of 16 bases separates the germline ends of V and J, which lose 4 bases and 7 bases respectively. The CDR3 covers 14 residues, taking in both the cysteine and the phenylalanine. Only CDR3 DNA remains: 42 bases, in frame from the first base. In the germline V gene (reference sequence), CDR1 corresponds to LGHDT and CDR2 to YNNKEL. Material for sequencing was peripheral blood. This clonotype was sampled from a middle-aged man with active COVID-19. The rearrangement combines TRBV3-1 (or the pseudogene TRBV3-2) with TRBJ2-5; TRBD2 might be the D gene, on 5 matching bases. This receptor has the CDR3 CASSPGIARGTQYF. The bases are TGTGCCAGCAGCCCCGGGATAGCAAGAGGGACCCAGTACTTC.